Listed here are 9 T cell receptor beta chains from one sample, sequenced in a study of cytomegalovirus exposure and HLA in healthy donors. The PCR contained 60 Vbeta and 13 Jbeta primers. Using immunoSEQ multiplex PCR, the repertoire was profiled, and TCRdb retains in-frame clones only, with some absent. The table has more than 200,000 clones, approximately 70% seen once. The sequenced material came from PBMCs. The receptor source for this set is a man aged 40-50 years in good health and CMV-seropositive.

The chain is built from TRBV10-3 and TRBJ2-1; TRBD1 matches 8 bases. V trimming: 9 bases; J trimming: 6 bases; junction bases outside the gene matches: 7. The germline V gene has CDR1 ENHRY and CDR2 SYGVKD. The CDR3 has 13 amino acids. The CDR3 bases are TGTGCCATAAGGACAGGGCCCCCCAATGAGCAGTTCTTC. Translation: CAIRTGPPNEQFF.

V usage is TRBV27 and J usage is TRBJ1-4, with a weak D call TRBD1 (5 bases). The V gene's germline CDR1 is MNHEY and CDR2 SMNVEV (reference sequence). V dropped 5 bases and J dropped 4 bases, with 8 bases sitting between them. This CDR3 contains 13 residues. Here the CDR3 reads CASSDRFNEKLFF. As DNA, the CDR3 is TGTGCCAGCAGTGACAGATTTAATGAAAAACTGTTTTTT.

This clone came up a few times. The chain employs TRBV4-2 and TRBJ2-3; the D gene is possibly TRBD1 (5 bases). This CDR3 spans 14 amino acids. Between the trimmed V and J ends, which lost 6 bases and 0 bases, there was a span of 10 bases. Germline V lookup: CDR1 LGHNA, CDR2 YNFKEQ. Here the CDR3 DNA reads TGTGCCAGCAGAGGGGCGCCTAGCACAGATACGCAGTATTTT. It yields the protein CASRGAPSTDTQYF.

The chain carries TRBV5-6 and TRBJ1-6, with a possible D match to TRBD1 (6 bases). Per germline, CDR1 SGHDT and CDR2 YYEEEE. Trimming pared 4 bases from V and 8 bases from J, leaving 10 bases between. This CDR3 has 13 amino acids. The CDR3 here is CASSARQDSPLHF. The CDR3 bases are TGTGCCAGCAGCGCCCGACAGGATTCACCCCTCCACTTT.

The rearrangement joins TRBV4-1 to TRBJ2-5; maybe TRBD1 (7 bases). CDR1 is MGHRA and CDR2 is YSYEKL in the germline V gene. This CDR3 contains 16 residues. The V end was cut by 1 base, the J end by 9 bases, with 21 bases between. CDR3 region: CASSQVLGGTVFAQYF. CDR3 nucleotide sequence: TGCGCCAGCAGCCAAGTCCTAGGGGGGACAGTCTTCGCCCAGTACTTC.

This clone has more than one count but fewer than ten. This sequence joins TRBV15 and TRBJ2-1, with a tentative D call TRBD1 (7 bases). The CDR3 consists of 16 residues. V lost 0 bases to trimming and J lost 6 bases, with 15 bases between them. Germline CDR1 is LNHNV and CDR2 is YYDKDF (reference sequence). The CDR3 loop is CATSRDLAGGGNEQFF. DNA for the CDR3: TGTGCCACCAGCAGAGATCTGGCAGGGGGAGGCAATGAGCAGTTCTTC.

The V and J genes are TRBV11-2 and TRBJ2-5; D not certain. CDR3 length equals 13 residues. Trimming removed 3 bases at V and 5 bases at J, with 10 bases between. The germline CDR1 and CDR2 sequences are SGHAT and FQNNGV. The CDR3 region is CASSFALAETQYF. In DNA form, the CDR3 reads TGTGCCAGCAGCTTCGCTTTGGCTGAGACCCAGTACTTC.

This clone was observed once. This sequence joins TRBV4-1 and TRBJ2-7; weak D call: TRBD2 (6 bases). Trimming took off 1 base at V and 3 bases at J, with 13 bases between the two ends. CDR3 size: 15 residues. From germline, CDR1 is MGHRA and CDR2 YSYEKL. CDR3 sequence (DNA): TGCGCCAGCAGCCAAGCTTGGGACTGGATCTACGAGCAGTACTTC. Translation gives CASSQAWDWIYEQYF.

The chain links TRBV2 to TRBJ2-7; D is ambiguous. V lost 7 bases, J lost 6 bases, and 19 bases lay in between. The germline V gene encodes CDR1 SNHLY and CDR2 FYNNEI. The CDR3 extends over 14 amino acids. The CDR3 region has the DNA TGTGCCAGCAAAGTAGCCCGTACTGGTCCCGAGCAGTACTTC. Its protein is CASKVARTGPEQYF.